One T cell receptor (beta chain) is described in this entry. No antigen is known for it. This record belongs to a study of cytomegalovirus exposure and HLA in healthy donors (dated by TCRdb to about 2017). With respect to the entire study: According to an earlier analysis of around 600 of the donors, roughly 180 million T cells yielded over 100 million unique TCR beta sequences and less than 300 Gb of sequence data. HLA typing included class I and class II loci at four-digit resolution. A handful of DR-DQ haplotypes were handled as single units for association and clustering because linkage in the cohort was strong. The number of typed donors differed by locus: roughly 629-630 for A, B, C, DRB1 and DQB1; 500 to 550 for DQA1; fewer than 610 for DPA1; and 400 to 480 for DPB1. The study used immunosequencing to profile the T cell repertoires of hundreds of subjects and linked those repertoires to cytomegalovirus serostatus. Donor age, sex, ethnicity and CMV serostatus were collected together with the repertoire data. In an earlier analysis of 500 to 650 of the donors, high-throughput TCR beta sequencing was used to judge whether each TCR beta V gene segment behaved as functional or pseudogenic. The study combined high-throughput TCR immunosequencing, statistical association of individual TCRs with disease status, and machine learning to predict cytomegalovirus infection status. In a later genetic analysis, genome-wide SNP genotypes for about three fifths of the roughly 670 donors were used, and that subset was treated as a discovery cohort. All discovery cohort repertoires had been generated using a single sequencing platform. The study aimed to test whether signatures of past pathogen exposure could be identified by cataloging public T cell receptors. An early release that covered some 640 HLA-typed donors contained approximately 300 gigabases of sequencing data and roughly 84 million unique TCR sequences. The genetic ancestry cluster associated with self-reported Caucasian donors included around 76% of the approximately 400 genotyped donors. Besides the first cohort of around 670 subjects, a separate validation cohort made up of 120 different subjects was used. Rather than drawing on any new phenotypic data, the later analysis identified candidate immune exposures from TCR beta sequences and the way those sequences occurred across donors. Among over 350 genotyped donors of the cohort, an average of around 240,000 unique TCR beta nucleotide sequences were sequenced per donor, about a sixth of them non-productive. To study patterns of TCR occurrence, a later analysis re-analyzed previously published TCR beta repertoires from around 700 donors and added high-resolution HLA genotyping. Broad study findings and their caveats: Three of the identified cytomegalovirus-associated TCR beta chains were confirmed in vitro to be specific for cytomegalovirus antigens. Roughly uniform sequencing depth across donors was assumed in presence/absence analyses, although this assumption may not hold. The only immune exposure information available for the cohort was CMV serostatus. When HLA alleles, especially DR and DQ, strongly co-occurred, attributing TCR associations to individual alleles was difficult. The classifier was reported to diagnose cytomegalovirus status with high specificity and sensitivity in both the original and validation cohorts. In a later analysis, most CMV-associated TCR beta chains were found to appear HLA-restricted, with HLA associations seemingly driven largely by CMV exposure. In a later analysis, TCR association rates were found to vary across HLA loci, with the most associated TCRs seen for DRB1 alleles and the fewest for HLA-C alleles. V-gene and J-gene trimming of TCR beta chains was associated with a missense DCLRE1C variant in a later genetic analysis, and the association was replicated in an independent cohort. In a later analysis, HLA-associated TCR beta chains were found to be more clonally expanded and to have lower generation probabilities than equally common non-associated chains. In a later analysis, several top co-occurrence clusters were reported to appear linked to parvovirus B19, influenza, CMV and Epstein-Barr virus. This cohort had only TCR beta chains sequenced, and the lack of alpha or paired-chain data limited which features could be detected. Because HLA typing was unavailable for some donors at each locus, only the typed subset was used in association tests. Most TCR sequences were seen in very few donors, while some public TCRs were found in many individuals. A further reported finding was that TCR beta sequences accurately predicted the HLA-A and HLA-B alleles for most subjects in the first cohort. In an earlier analysis of some 500 of the donors, most TCR beta V segments appeared in productive rearrangements about 87% or about 30% of the time, broadly matching IMGT annotations. Some IMGT-functional V segments, including TRBV6-2 and TRBV6-3, could not be distinguished by the 87-base-pair reads and were therefore excluded. The study gave a list of 150 to 200 TCR beta chains associated with cytomegalovirus. A cluster of highly shared sequence variants was judged likely to be a technical artifact of the sequencing pipeline. According to a later genetic analysis, donors in an Asian-associated ancestry cluster had fewer N-insertions in productive TCRs than the roughly 700-donor mean. Because counts were too low, roughly 16 rarely observed V segments, including chromosome 9 orphons, were excluded from the earlier analysis of about 500 of the donors. Correlated functional status among segregating V segments might be attributable to linkage disequilibrium, but an unknown experimental factor could not be ruled out. In a later analysis, 16,951 TCR beta sequences were associated with specific HLA alleles at a false discovery rate of 0.05. The authors suggested that the approach could potentially be extended to other disease states and immunological phenotypes.

In total, roughly 670 healthy bone marrow donors made up the cohort. At the time of sampling, every cohort member was nominally healthy, though immune exposures that went unrecorded were likely present. The donor tested CMV seronegative, placing the donor among the 352 seronegative members of the cohort. A peripheral blood sample was collected from each donor, and TCR beta sequencing was performed on peripheral blood mononuclear cells. The Qiagen DNeasy Blood Extraction Kit was used to extract genomic DNA from the blood cell samples. The library relied on the immunoSEQ multiplex PCR assay. A mixture of 60 forward primers for TCR Vbeta segments and 13 reverse primers for TCR Jbeta segments was used in the multiplex PCR. A multiplex PCR assay on genomic DNA amplified the CDR3 region of rearranged TCR beta genes. The Illumina HiSeq System was used to sequence the amplified TCR beta libraries as 87-base-pair reads. As for the original processing: A later analysis tallied tens of millions of unique TCR beta chains across the 550 to 850 repertoires, and some 12 million of those chains were shared by two or more donors. A nearest-neighbor algorithm error-corrected the raw reads and collapsed the reads into unique sequences, merging closely related sequences to remove PCR and sequencing errors. CDR3 sequences were aligned to IMGT reference sequences to assign V, D and J gene segments. For a sequence to be retained, a match of at least six nucleotides was required to both a V gene segment and a J gene segment. A rearrangement counted as productive if the CDR3 had no stop codons and remained in frame with V and J, and every other rearrangement counted as non-productive. CDR3 was defined according to IMGT convention as the region running from the second conserved V-encoded cysteine to the conserved J-encoded phenylalanine. In an earlier analysis of 550 to 650 of the donors, sequences lacking an unambiguous match to a single V gene segment were excluded. In an earlier analysis of several hundred of the donors, V segments were called functional above 56.7% productive rearrangements and were called segregating when the between-donor standard deviation exceeded 5%. A statistical classification framework was built to diagnose cytomegalovirus status from the catalog of TCR beta chain sequences. In a later analysis, TCR nucleotide sequences were compared against IMGT/GENE-DB human TR gene sequences so that V and J genes could be assigned. In a later analysis, CDR3 sequences and most-parsimonious VDJ recombination scenarios were assigned using the TCRdist pipeline. A later analysis defined each TCR beta chain by its CDR3 amino acid sequence plus V-gene family, and excluded reads lacking a unique V-gene family. As a way to deal with suspected cross-contamination and a sequencing artifact, a later analysis dropped more than 500 nucleotide sequences that were highly shared and had low generation probability. In a later analysis, a clonal expansion index for each public chain was calculated from normalized within-repertoire ranks of inferred template counts. In a later analysis, generation probabilities were computed with a VDJ recombination model fitted to out-of-frame rearrangements, and the resulting probabilities were checked against IGoR. In a later analysis, TCR-TCR, TCR-HLA and TCR-CMV co-occurrence was scored with hypergeometric tests, and a repertoire-size bias correction was applied to TCR pairs. A later analysis estimated false discovery rates by permuting HLA or CMV assignments 20 times. A later analysis grouped co-occurring TCRs with DBSCAN, adding TCRdist sequence similarity when clustering within HLA-allele-positive subsets. Repertoires with fewer than 30,000 or more than 120,000 public chains were left out of co-occurrence clustering, as were about five repertoires with anomalous nucleotide sharing. What TCRdb holds here is the immuneACCESS table cut down to in-frame rearrangements. Part of the clones is not present; checked against another copy, under half of the missing clones reflect an unresolved V gene, and the others are unexplained. V and J calls and clone size come straight from that table; D and trimming were deduced from the DNA. The table for this sample records 150,000 or so clones. About 1.7% of the sample is held by the ten biggest clonotypes.

Ends trimmed: V by 7 bases, J by 8 bases; bases unmatched to a gene: 10. Its CDR3 holds 14 amino acids, cysteine through phenylalanine. The sequence is cut down to CDR3 DNA, 42 bases in frame from base 1. The germline V gene (reference sequence) provides CDR1 LNHDA and CDR2 SQIVND. The specimen sequenced was PBMCs. The chain is made from TRBV19 and TRBJ2-1, with 8 junctional bases fitting TRBD1. This TCR came from a woman aged 50 to 60 in good health and CMV-seronegative. The base sequence is TGTGCCAGTATATCGCAGGGGGCAGGAGATGAGCAGTTCTTC. Its translation reads: CASISQGAGDEQFF.